The T cell receptor beta chain described here comes from a study of T cells in localized non-small cell lung cancer. The length of the CDR3 is 14 residues. Trimming cost V 2 bases and J 0 bases, with 8 bases left between them. CDR1 SGHDN and CDR2 FVKESK come from the germline V gene. TCRdb's copy holds only in-frame clones and misses some; the assay was immunoSEQ multiplex PCR. The repertoire includes some 30,000 clones, roughly 78% of them detected once, and approximately 31% sits in the top ten. Notes on the study in general: Turning up in adjacent lung were a median roughly 50 of the top 100 tumor clones.

A word on this clone: Its antigen is unidentified.

This clonotype originated in a male donor at least 60 years old with stage II squamous cell lung carcinoma. The genes are TRBV14 and TRBJ2-7; D not certain. The starting material was peripheral blood, obtained before any cancer treatment. CDR3 sequence reads: CASSQRSSSYEQYF. CDR3 nucleotide sequence: TGTGCCAGCAGCCAAAGATCCAGCTCCTACGAGCAGTACTTC.